The clone carrying this T cell receptor (beta chain) came up many times. The data derive from a study of CD8 T cells in ankylosing spondylitis. By quantitative 5'-RACE with molecular barcodes, the TCR beta libraries were made. TCRdb re-called the 5' RACE reads through MiXCR, storing one row per CDR3 protein. This sample has about 240,000 distinct CDR3 sequences; 7.5% to 9% occur once, and the top ten carry around 7%. Sequencing was carried out using blood, either unsorted or a sorted T cell fraction (not recorded which). The sequence was obtained from a male donor with ankylosing spondylitis or in good health (not recorded which).

CDR3 in amino acids: CASSLNAVEKLFF. The CDR3 DNA is TGCGCCAGCAGCTTGAATGCGGTTGAAAAACTGTTTTTT. The chain combines TRBV5-1 with TRBJ1-4; D call uncertain. The CDR3 has 13 residues. Germline values: CDR1 SGHRS, CDR2 YFSETQ. V was pared by 1 base and J by 7 bases, with 8 bases between.